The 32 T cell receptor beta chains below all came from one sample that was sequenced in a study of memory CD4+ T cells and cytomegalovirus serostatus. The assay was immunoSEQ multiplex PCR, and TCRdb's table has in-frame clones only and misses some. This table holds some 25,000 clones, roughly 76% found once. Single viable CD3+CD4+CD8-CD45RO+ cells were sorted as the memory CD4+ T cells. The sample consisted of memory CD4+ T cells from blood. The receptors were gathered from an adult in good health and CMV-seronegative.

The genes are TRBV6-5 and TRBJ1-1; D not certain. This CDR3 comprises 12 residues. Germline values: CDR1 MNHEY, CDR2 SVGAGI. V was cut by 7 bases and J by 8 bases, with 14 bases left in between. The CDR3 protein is CASISVRREAFF. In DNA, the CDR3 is TGTGCCAGCATCTCGGTTCGTAGGGAAGCTTTCTTT.

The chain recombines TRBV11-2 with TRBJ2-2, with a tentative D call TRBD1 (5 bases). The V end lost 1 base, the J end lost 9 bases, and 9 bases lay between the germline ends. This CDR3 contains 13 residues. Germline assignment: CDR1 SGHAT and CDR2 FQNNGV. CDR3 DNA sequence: TGTGCCAGCAGCTTAGCAGGGTCTAGGGAGCTGTTTTTT. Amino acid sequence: CASSLAGSRELFF.

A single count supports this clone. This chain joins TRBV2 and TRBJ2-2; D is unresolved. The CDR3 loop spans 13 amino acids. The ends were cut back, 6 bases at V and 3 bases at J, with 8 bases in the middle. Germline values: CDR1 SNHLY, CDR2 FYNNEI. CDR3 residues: CASRLDYTGELFF. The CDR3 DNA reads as TGTGCCAGCAGGCTCGATTACACCGGGGAGCTGTTTTTT.

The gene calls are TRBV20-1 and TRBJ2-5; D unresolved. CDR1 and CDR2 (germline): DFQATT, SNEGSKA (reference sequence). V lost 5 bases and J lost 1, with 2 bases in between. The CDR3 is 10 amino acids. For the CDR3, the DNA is TGCAGTGCTGTCCAAGAGACCCAGTACTTC. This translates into CSAVQETQYF.

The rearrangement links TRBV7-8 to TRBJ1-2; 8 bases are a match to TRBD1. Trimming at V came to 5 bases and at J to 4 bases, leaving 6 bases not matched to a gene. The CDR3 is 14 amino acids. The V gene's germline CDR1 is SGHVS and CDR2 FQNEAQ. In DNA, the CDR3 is TGTGCCAGCAGCCCGGGACAGGAAACCTATGGCTACACCTTC. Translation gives CASSPGQETYGYTF.

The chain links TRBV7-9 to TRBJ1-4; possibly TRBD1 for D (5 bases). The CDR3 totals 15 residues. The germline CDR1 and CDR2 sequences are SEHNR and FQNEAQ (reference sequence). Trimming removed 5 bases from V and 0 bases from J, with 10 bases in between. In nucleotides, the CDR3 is TGTGCCAGCAGCGGGGGGAGTACAACTAATGAAAAACTGTTTTTT. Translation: CASSGGSTTNEKLFF. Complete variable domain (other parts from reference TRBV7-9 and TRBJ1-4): DTGVSQNPRHKITKRGQNVTFRCDPISEHNRLYWYRQTLGQGPEFLTYFQNEAQLEKSRLLSDRFSAERPKGSFSTLEIQRTEQGDSAMYLCASSGGSTTNEKLFFGSGTQLSVL.

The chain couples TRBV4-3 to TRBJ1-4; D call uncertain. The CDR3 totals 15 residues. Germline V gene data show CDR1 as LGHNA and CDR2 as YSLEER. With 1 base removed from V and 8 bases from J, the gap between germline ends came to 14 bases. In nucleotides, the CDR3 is TGCGCCAGCAGCCAAGTCCGGGGAACGCAGGAAAAACTGTTTTTT. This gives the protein CASSQVRGTQEKLFF.

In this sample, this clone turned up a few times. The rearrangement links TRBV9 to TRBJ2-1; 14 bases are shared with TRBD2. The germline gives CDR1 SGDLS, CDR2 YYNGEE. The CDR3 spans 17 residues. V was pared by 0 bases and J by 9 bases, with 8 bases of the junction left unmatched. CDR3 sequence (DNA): TGTGCCAGCAGCGTAGGAGGGACTAGCGGGGGAGGGGGTGAGCAGTTCTTC. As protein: CASSVGGTSGGGGEQFF.

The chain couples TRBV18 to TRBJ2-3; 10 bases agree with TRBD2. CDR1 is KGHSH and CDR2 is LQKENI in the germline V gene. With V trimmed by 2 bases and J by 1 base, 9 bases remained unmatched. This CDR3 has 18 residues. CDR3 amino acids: CASSPTLAGAVGTDTQYF. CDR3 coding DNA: TGTGCCAGCTCACCAACGCTAGCGGGAGCGGTAGGCACAGATACGCAGTATTTT.

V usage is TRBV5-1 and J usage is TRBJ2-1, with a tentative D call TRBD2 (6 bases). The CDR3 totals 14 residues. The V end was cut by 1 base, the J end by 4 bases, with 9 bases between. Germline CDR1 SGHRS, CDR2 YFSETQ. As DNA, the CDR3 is TGCGCCAGCAGCTTGCCGGGAGTGTACAATGAGCAGTTCTTC. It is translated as CASSLPGVYNEQFF.

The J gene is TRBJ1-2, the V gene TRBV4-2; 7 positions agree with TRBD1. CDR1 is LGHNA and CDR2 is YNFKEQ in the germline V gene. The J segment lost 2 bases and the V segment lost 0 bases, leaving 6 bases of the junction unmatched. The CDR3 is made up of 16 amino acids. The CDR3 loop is CASSQEGDRANYGYTF. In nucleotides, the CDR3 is TGTGCCAGCAGCCAAGAGGGAGACAGGGCAAACTATGGCTACACCTTC.

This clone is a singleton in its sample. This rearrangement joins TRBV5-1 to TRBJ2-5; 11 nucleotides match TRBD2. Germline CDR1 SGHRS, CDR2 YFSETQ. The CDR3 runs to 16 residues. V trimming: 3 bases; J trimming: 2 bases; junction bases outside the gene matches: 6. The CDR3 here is CASSSNSGREQETQYF. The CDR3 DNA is TGCGCCAGCAGCTCGAATAGCGGGAGGGAACAAGAGACCCAGTACTTC. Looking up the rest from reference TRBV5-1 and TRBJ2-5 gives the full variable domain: KAGVTQTPRYLIKTRGQQVTLSCSPISGHRSVSWYQQTPGQGLQFLFEYFSETQRNKGNFPGRFSGRQFSNSRSEMNVSTLELGDSALYLCASSSNSGREQETQYFGPGTRLLVL.

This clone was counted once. The CDR3 DNA reads as TGTGCCAGCAGCCCAGCGGGGCCTCGACAGTATTTT. Protein: CASSPAGPRQYF. The rearrangement joins TRBV7-2 to TRBJ2-3; 7 bases fit TRBD2. The CDR3 spans 12 residues. CDR1 and CDR2 from the germline V gene are SGHTA and FQGNSA. The J segment lost 12 bases and the V segment lost 5 bases, leaving 8 bases of the junction unmatched.

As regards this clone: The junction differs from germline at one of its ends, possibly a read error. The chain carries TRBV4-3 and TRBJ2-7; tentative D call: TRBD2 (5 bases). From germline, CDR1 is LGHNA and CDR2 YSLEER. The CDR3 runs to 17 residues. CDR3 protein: CVSSQDMRLDFTYEQYF. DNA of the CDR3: TGCGTCAGCAGCCAAGATATGAGGCTGGACTTCACCTACGAGCAGTACTTC.

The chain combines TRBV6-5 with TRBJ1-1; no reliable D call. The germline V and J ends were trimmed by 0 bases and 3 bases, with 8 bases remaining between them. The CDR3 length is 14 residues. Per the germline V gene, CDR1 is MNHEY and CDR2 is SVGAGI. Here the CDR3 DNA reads TGTGCCAGCAGTTACTCGACCGGGGACACTGAAGCTTTCTTT. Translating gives CASSYSTGDTEAFF.

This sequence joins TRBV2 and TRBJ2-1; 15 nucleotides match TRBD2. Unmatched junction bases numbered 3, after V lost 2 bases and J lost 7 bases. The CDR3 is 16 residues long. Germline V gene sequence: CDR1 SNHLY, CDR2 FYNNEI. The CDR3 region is CASSEQGLAGGNEQFF. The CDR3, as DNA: TGTGCCAGCAGTGAACAGGGACTAGCGGGGGGAAATGAGCAGTTCTTC. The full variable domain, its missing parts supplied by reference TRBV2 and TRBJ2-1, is EPEVTQTPSHQVTQMGQEVILRCVPISNHLYFYWYRQILGQKVEFLVSFYNNEISEKSEIFDDQFSVERPDGSNFTLKIRSTKLEDSAMYFCASSEQGLAGGNEQFFGPGTRLTVL.

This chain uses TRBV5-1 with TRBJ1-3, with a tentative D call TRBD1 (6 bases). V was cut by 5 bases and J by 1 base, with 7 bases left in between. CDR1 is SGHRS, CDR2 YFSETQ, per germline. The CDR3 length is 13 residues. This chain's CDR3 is CASRQGSGNTIYF. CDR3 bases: TGCGCCAGCAGGCAGGGGTCTGGAAACACCATATATTTT.

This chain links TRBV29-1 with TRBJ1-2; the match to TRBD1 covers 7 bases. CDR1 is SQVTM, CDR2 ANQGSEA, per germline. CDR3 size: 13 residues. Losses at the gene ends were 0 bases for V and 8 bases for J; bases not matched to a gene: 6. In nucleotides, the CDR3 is TGCAGCGTTGAAGAGACAGGGTTAAGGGGCTACACCTTC. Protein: CSVEETGLRGYTF. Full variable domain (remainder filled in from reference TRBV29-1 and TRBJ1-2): SAVISQKPSRDICQRGTSLTIQCQVDSQVTMMFWYRQQPGQSLTLIATANQGSEATYESGFVIDKFPISRPNLTFSTLTVSNMSPEDSSIYLCSVEETGLRGYTFGSGTRLTVV.

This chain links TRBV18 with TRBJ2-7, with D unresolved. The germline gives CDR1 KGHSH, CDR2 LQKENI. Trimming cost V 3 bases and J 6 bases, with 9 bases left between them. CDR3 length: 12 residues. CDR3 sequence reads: CASSPNNREQYF. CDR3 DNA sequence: TGTGCCAGCTCACCTAACAACCGCGAGCAGTACTTC.

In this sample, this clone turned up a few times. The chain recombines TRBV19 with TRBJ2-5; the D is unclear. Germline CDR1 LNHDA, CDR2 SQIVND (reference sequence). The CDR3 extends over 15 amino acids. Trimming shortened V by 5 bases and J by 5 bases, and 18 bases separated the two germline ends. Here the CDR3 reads CASSFKRGVVETQYF. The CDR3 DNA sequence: TGTGCCAGTAGTTTTAAGCGTGGGGTGGTGGAGACCCAGTACTTC.

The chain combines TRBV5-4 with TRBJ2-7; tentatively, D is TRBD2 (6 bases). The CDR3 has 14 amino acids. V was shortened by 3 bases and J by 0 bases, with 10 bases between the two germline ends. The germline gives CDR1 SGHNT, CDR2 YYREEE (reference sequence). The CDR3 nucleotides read TGTGCCAGCAGCTGGGGACTTAACTCCTACGAGCAGTACTTC. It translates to CASSWGLNSYEQYF.

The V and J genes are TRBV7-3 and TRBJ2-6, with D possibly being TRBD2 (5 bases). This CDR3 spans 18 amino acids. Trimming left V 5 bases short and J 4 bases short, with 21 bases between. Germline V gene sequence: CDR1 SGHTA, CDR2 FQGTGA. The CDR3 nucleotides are TGTGCCAGCAGCCCCCTCGTTTCAGCGGCAGGCGGGGCCAACGTCCTGACTTTC. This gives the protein CASSPLVSAAGGANVLTF.

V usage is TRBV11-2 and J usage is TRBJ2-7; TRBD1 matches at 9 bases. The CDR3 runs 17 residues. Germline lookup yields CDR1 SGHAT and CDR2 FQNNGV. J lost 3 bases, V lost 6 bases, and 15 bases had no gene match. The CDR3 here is CASSPLNRGRGHYEQYF. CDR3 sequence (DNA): TGTGCCAGCAGTCCACTAAACAGGGGGCGCGGTCACTACGAGCAGTACTTC.

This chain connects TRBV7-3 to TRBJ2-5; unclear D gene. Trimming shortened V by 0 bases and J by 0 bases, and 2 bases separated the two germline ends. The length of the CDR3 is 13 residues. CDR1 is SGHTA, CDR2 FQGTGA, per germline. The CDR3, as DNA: TGTGCCAGCAGCTTAACCTACCAAGAGACCCAGTACTTC. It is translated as CASSLTYQETQYF.

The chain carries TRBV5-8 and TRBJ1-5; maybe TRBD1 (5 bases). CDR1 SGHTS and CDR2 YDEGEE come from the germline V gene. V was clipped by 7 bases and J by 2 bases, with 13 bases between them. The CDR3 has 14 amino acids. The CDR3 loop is CASQGGGRNQPQHF. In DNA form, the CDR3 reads TGTGCCAGCCAGGGCGGGGGACGCAATCAGCCCCAGCATTTT. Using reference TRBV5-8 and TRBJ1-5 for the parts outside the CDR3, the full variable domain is EAGVTQSPTHLIKTRGQQATLRCSPISGHTSVYWYQQALGLGLQFLLWYDEGEERNRGNFPPRFSGRQFPNYSSELNVNALELEDSALYLCASQGGGRNQPQHFGDGTRLSIL.

The CDR3 nucleotides are TGTGCCAGCAGTCGCAGCACTAGCGGGAGTTACAATGAGCAGTTCTTC. Its translation: CASSRSTSGSYNEQFF. The chain carries TRBV28 and TRBJ2-1; 11 bases agree with TRBD2. The germline gives CDR1 MDHEN, CDR2 SYDVKM. J gave up 4 bases and V 5 bases, and 7 bases lay outside the gene matches. The CDR3 has 16 residues.

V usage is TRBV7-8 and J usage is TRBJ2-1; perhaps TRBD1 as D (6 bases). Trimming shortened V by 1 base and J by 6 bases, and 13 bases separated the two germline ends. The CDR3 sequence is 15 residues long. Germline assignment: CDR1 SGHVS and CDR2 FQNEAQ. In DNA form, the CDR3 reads TGTGCCAGCAGCTTAGAGGGGGTGACCCGCAATGAGCAGTTCTTC. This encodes CASSLEGVTRNEQFF.

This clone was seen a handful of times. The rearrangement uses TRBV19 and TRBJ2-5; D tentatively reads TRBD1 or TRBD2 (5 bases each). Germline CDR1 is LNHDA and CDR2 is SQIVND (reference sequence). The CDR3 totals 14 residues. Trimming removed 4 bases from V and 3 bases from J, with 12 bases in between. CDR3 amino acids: CASSTRQGEETQYF. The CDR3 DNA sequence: TGTGCCAGTAGTACTCGGCAGGGAGAAGAGACCCAGTACTTC.

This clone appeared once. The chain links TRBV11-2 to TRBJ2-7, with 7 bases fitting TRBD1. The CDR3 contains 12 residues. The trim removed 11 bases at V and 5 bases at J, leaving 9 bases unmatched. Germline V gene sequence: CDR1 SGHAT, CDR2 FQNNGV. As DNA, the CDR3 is TGTGCCGGCACAGGGGCAATCAACGAGCAGTACTTC. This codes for CAGTGAINEQYF.

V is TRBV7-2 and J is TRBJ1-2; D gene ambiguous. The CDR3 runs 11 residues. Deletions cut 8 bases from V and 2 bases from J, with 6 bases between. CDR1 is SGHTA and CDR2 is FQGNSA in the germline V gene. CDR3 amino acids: CASASNYGYTF. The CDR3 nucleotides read TGTGCCAGCGCGTCGAACTATGGCTACACCTTC.

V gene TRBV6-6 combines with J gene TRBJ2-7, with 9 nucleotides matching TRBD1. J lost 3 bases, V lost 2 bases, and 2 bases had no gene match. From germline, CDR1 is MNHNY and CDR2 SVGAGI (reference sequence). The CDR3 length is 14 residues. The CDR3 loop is CASSYAGQGYEQYF. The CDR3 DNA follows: TGTGCCAGCAGTTACGCGGGACAGGGCTACGAGCAGTACTTC.

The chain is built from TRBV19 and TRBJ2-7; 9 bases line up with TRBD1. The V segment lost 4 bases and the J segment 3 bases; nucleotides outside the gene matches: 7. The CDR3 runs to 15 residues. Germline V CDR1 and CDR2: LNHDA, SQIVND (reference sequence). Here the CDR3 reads CASSRRDREDYEQYF. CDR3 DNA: TGTGCCAGTAGTAGAAGGGACAGGGAGGACTACGAGCAGTACTTC.